The T cell receptor (beta chain) under discussion was sequenced for a study of CXCR3-negative and CXCR3-positive naive CD8 T cells. The wider study: Collectively, the libraries yielded roughly 140 million TRB reads in total, at about 1.5 +/- 0.3 million per library.

With respect to this clonotype: Its target is unknown.

Via 5' RACE with UMI labels, TRB cDNA libraries were prepared. Each CDR3 protein gets one entry in TCRdb, which reprocessed the 5' RACE reads and gives no DNA. Found here are about 150,000 distinct CDR3 sequences; the top ten clones hold 0.45% to 0.6%. Overall study findings and caveats: A higher hydrophobicity marked the TRB CDR3s of CXCR3-positive naive cells versus CXCR3-negative naive cells.

Sequencing was performed on naive CXCR3+ CD8+ T cells from blood. Subset meaning: CD45RO-CCR7+CD27+CD95- naive CD8+ T cells expressing CXCR3 (TNR3+). The sequence came from a human donor in good health. Some clones in this sample may be carry-over from other donors' samples.

The CDR3 loop is CSVDRGDTEAFF. J is TRBJ1-1 and V is TRBV29-1; TCRdb calls TRBD1, which cannot be checked without DNA. The CDR3 has 12 amino acids. The germline V gene has CDR1 SQVTM and CDR2 ANQGSEA.